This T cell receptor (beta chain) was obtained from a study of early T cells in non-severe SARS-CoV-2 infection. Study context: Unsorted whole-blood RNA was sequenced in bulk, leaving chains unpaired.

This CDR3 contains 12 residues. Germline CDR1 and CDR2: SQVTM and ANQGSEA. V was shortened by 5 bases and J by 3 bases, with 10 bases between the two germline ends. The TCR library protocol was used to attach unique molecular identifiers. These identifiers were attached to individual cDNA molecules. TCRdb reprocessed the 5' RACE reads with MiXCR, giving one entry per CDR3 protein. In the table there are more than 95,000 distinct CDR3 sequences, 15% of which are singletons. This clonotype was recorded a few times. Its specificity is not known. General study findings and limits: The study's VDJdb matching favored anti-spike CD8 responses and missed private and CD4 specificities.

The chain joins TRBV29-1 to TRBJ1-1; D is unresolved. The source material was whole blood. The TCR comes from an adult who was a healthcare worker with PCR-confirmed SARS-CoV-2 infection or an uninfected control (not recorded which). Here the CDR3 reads CSVKWGDTEAFF. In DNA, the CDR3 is TGCAGCGTTAAGTGGGGTGACACTGAAGCTTTCTTT.